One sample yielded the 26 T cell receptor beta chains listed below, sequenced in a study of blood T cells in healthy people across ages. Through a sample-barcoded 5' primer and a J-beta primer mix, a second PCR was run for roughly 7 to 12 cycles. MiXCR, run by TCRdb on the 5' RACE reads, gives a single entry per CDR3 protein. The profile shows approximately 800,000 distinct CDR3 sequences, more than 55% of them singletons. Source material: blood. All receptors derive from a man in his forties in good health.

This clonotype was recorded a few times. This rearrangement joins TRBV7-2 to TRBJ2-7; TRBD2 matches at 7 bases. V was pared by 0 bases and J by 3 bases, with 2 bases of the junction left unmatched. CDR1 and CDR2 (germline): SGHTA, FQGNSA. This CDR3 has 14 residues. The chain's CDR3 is CASSLALAVYEQYF. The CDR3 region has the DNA TGTGCCAGCAGCTTAGCCCTAGCGGTCTACGAGCAGTACTTC.

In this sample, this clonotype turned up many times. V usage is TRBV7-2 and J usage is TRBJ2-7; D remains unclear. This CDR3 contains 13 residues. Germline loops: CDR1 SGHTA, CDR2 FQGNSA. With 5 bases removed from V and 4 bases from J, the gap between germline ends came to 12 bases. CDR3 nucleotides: TGTGCCAGCAGCCCGGACGGATGGTACGAGCAGTACTTC. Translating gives CASSPDGWYEQYF.

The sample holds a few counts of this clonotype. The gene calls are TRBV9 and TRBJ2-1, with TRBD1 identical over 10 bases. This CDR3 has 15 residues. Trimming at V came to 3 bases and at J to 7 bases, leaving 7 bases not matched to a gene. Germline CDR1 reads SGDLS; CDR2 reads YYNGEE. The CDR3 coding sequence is TGTGCCAGCAGCGCCCGGACAGGGGGTGGGAATGAGCAGTTCTTC. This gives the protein CASSARTGGGNEQFF.

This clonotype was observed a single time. CDR3 sequence reads: CASSSSGGKNIQYF. CDR3 sequence (DNA): TGTGCCAGCAGTTCAAGCGGCGGCAAAAACATTCAGTACTTC. The chain is built from TRBV25-1 and TRBJ2-4; tentatively, D is TRBD2 (5 bases). Germline loops: CDR1 MGHDK, CDR2 SYGVNS. V shed 5 bases and J shed 3 bases, with 11 bases lying between them. This CDR3 is built from 14 residues.

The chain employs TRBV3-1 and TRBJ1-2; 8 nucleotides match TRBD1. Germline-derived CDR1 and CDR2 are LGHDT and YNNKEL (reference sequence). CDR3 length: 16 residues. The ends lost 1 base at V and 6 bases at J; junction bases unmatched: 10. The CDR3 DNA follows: TGTGCCAGCAGCCAAGTGTCAGGGGGCTACGGGCATGGCTACACCTTC. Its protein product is CASSQVSGGYGHGYTF. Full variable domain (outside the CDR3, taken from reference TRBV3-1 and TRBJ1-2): DTAVSQTPKYLVTQMGNDKSIKCEQNLGHDTMYWYKQDSKKFLKIMFSYNNKELIINETVPNRFSPKSPDKAHLNLHINSLELGDSAVYFCASSQVSGGYGHGYTFGSGTRLTVV.

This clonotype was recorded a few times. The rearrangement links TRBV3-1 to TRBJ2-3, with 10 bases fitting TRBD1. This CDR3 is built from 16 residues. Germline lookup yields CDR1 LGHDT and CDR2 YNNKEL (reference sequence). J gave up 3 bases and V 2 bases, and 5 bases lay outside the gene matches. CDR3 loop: CASSQYPGQGTDTQYF. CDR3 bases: TGTGCCAGCAGCCAATACCCGGGACAGGGGACAGATACGCAGTATTTT.

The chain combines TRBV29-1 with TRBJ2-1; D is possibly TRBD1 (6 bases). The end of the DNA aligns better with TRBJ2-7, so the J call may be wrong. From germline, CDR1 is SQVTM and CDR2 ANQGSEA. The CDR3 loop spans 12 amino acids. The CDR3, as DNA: TGCAGCGCGGGACACCCGTACAATGAGCAGTACTTC. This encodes CSAGHPYNEQYF.

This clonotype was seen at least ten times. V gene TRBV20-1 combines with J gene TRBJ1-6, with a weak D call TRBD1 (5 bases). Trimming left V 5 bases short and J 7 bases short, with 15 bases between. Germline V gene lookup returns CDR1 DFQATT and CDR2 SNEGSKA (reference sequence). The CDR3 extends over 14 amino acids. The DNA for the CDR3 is TGCAGTGCTCGATCCAGGGTCCGGAATTCACCCCTCCACTTT. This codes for CSARSRVRNSPLHF.

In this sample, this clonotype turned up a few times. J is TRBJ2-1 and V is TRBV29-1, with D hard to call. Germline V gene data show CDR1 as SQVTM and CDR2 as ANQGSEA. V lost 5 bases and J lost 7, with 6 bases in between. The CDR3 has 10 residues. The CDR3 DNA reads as TGCAGCGTTTTTGGAAATGAGCAGTTCTTC. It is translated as CSVFGNEQFF.

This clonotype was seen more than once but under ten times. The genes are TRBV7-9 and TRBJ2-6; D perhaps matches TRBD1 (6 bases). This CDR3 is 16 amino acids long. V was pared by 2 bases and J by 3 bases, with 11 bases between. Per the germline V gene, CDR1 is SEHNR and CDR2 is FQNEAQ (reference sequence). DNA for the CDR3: TGTGCCAGCAGCTTACTACAGGGAAGTGGGGCCAACGTCCTGACTTTC. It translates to CASSLLQGSGANVLTF.

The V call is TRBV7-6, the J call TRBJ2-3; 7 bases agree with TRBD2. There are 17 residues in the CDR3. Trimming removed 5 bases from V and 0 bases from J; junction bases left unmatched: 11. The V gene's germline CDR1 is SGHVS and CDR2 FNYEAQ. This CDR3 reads CASSGYGAGVSTDTQYF. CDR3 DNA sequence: TGTGCCAGCAGCGGCTATGGGGCGGGGGTTAGCACAGATACGCAGTATTTT.

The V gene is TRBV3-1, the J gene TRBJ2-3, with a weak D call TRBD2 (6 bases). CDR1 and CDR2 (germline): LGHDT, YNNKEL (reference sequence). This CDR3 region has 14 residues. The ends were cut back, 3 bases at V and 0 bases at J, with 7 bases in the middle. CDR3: CASSQDYSTDTQYF. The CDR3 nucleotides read TGTGCCAGCAGCCAGGACTACAGCACAGATACGCAGTATTTT.

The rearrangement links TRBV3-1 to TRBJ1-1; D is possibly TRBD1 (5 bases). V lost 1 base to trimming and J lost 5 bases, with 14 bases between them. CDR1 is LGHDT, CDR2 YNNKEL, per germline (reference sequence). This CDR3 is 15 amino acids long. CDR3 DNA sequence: TGTGCCAGCAGCCAAGGTTCAGGGCGGGGAACTGAAGCTTTCTTT. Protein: CASSQGSGRGTEAFF.

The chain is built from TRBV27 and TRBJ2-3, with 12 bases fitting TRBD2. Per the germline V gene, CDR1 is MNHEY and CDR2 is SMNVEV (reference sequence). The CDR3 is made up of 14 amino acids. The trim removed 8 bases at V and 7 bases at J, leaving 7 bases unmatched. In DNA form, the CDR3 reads TGTGCCAGCCAAGGACTAGCGGGGAAGTATACGCAGTATTTT. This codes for CASQGLAGKYTQYF.

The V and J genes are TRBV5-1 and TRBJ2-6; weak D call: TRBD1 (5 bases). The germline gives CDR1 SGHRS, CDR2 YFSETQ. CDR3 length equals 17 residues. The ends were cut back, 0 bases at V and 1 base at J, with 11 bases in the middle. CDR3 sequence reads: CASSLVNQGSGANVLTF. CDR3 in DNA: TGCGCCAGCAGCTTGGTTAATCAGGGATCTGGGGCCAACGTCCTGACTTTC.

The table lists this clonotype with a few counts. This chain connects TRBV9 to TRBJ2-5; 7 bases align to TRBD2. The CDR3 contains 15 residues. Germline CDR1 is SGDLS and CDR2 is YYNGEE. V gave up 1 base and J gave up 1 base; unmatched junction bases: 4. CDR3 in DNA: TGTGCCAGCAGCGTACTCGCTAGCGGCCAAGAGACCCAGTACTTC. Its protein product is CASSVLASGQETQYF.

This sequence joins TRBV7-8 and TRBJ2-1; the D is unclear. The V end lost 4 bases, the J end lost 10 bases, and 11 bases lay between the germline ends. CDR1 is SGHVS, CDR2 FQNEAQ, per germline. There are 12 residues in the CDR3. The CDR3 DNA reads TGTGCCAGCAGCTCATCTACCAAAGAGCAGTTCTTC. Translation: CASSSSTKEQFF.

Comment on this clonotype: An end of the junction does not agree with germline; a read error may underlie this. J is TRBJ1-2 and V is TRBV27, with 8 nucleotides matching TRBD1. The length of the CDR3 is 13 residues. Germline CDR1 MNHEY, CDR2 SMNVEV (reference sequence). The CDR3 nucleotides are TGTGCAAGCAGACGAAGGACAGGGAGTGGCTACACCTTC. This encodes CASRRRTGSGYTF.

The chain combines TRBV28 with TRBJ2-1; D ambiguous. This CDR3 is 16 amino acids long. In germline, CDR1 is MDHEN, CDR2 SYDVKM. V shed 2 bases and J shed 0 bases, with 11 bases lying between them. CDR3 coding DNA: TGTGCCAGCAGTTTACGCCAAACCCTCTCCTACAATGAGCAGTTCTTC. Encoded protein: CASSLRQTLSYNEQFF. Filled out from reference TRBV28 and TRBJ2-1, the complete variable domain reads DVKVTQSSRYLVKRTGEKVFLECVQDMDHENMFWYRQDPGLGLRLIYFSYDVKMKEKGDIPEGYSVSREKKERFSLILESASTNQTSMYLCASSLRQTLSYNEQFFGPGTRLTVL.

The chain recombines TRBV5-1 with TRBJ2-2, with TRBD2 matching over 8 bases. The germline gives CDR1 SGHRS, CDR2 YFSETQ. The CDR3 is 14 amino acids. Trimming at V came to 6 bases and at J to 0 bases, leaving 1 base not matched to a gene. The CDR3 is CASIAGTNTGELFF. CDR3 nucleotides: TGCGCCAGCATAGCGGGGACGAACACCGGGGAGCTGTTTTTT.

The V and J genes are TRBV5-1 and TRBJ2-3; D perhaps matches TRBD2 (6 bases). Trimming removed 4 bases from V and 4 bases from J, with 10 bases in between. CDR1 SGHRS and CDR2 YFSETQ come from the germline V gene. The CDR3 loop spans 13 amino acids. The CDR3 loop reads CASSVEGPDTQYF. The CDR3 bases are TGCGCCAGCAGCGTGGAGGGCCCAGATACGCAGTATTTT.

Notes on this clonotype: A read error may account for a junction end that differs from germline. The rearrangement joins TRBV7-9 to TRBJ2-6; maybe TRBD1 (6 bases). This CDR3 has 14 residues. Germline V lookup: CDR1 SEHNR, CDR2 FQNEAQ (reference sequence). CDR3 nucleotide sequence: TGTACCAGCGTCGACAGGACTGGGGCCAACGTCCTGACTTTC. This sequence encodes CTSVDRTGANVLTF. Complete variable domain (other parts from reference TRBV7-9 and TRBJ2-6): DTGVSQNPRHKITKRGQNVTFRCDPISEHNRLYWYRQTLGQGPEFLTYFQNEAQLEKSRLLSDRFSAERPKGSFSTLEIQRTEQGDSAMYLCTSVDRTGANVLTFGAGSRLTVL.

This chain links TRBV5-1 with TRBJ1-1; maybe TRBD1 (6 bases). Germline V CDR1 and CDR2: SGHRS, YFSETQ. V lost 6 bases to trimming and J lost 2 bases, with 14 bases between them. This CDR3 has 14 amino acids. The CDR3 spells CASTTQGFNTEAFF. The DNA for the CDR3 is TGCGCCAGCACCACACAGGGATTTAACACTGAAGCTTTCTTT. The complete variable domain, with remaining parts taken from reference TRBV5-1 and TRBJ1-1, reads KAGVTQTPRYLIKTRGQQVTLSCSPISGHRSVSWYQQTPGQGLQFLFEYFSETQRNKGNFPGRFSGRQFSNSRSEMNVSTLELGDSALYLCASTTQGFNTEAFFGQGTRLTVV.

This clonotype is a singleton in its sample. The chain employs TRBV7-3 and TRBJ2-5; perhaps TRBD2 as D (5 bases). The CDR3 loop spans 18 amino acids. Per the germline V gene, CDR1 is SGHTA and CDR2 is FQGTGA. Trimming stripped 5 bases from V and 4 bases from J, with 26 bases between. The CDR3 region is CASSPAPVRASGTETQYF. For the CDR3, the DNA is TGTGCCAGCAGCCCCGCCCCAGTGAGGGCTAGTGGAACAGAGACCCAGTACTTC.

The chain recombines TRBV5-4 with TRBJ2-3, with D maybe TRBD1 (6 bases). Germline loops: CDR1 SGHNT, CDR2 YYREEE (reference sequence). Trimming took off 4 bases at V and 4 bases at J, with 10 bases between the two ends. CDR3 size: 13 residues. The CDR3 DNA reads TGTGCCAGCAGCCGACAGGCTTCAGATACGCAGTATTTT. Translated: CASSRQASDTQYF.

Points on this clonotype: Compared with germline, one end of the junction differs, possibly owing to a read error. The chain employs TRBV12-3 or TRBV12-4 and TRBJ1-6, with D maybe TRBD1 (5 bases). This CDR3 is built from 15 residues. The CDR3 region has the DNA TGTGCCTGCAGTTTACTGGGACGGGGAGATTCACCCCTCCACTTT. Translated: CACSLLGRGDSPLHF.